This T cell receptor (beta chain) was sequenced in a study of blood T cells in healthy people across ages. Turning to this clonotype: The antigen remains unidentified.

Every donor provided around 9.5 milliliters of peripheral blood. A minimum of 7 million PBMCs was isolated per sample. Sample-barcoded 5' priming and a J-beta primer mix drove a second PCR of 7 to 11 cycles. Each cDNA molecule received a tag from a template-switch adaptor that had 12 random nucleotides. Each CDR3 protein gets one entry after TCRdb re-called the 5' RACE reads with MiXCR. Among around 1,800,000 distinct CDR3 sequences listed, roughly two fifths were seen once. V lost 8 bases, J lost 2 bases, and 3 bases stayed unmatched. CDR1 is ENHRY and CDR2 is SYGVKD in the germline V gene. CDR3 length: 14 residues. Study-wide results and limits: Calculation of diversity from one million T cells yielded estimates considered to be underestimates.

The gene calls are TRBV10-3 and TRBJ1-1, with 12 nucleotides matching TRBD1. What was sequenced was blood. This clonotype originated in a human donor in good health. CDR3: CAIGTGGFNTEAFF. CDR3 in DNA: TGTGCCATCGGGACAGGGGGCTTCAACACTGAAGCTTTCTTT.